These T cell receptor beta chains were read from a single sample in a study of T cell responses to AZD1222 COVID-19 vaccine. Measured with immunoSEQ multiplex PCR; TCRdb has only the in-frame clones, and not every one. The profile covers 150,000 to 200,000 clones, with approximately 91% appearing a single time and 0.99% taken by the ten largest. Specimen: peripheral blood, collected on day 0 of AZD1222 vaccination. These receptors all stem from an adult in good health. The CDR3 runs from the conserved cysteine through the conserved F or W. The D gene is left open where the match is weak. Where a row states a size, it is once, few, many or the class of an expanded clone; other rows omit it.

TRBJ2-2,13,TRBD2,TRBV10-3,.,CAISQTSPGELFF,TGTGCCATCAGTCAGACTAGCCCCGGGGAGCTGTTTTTT
TRBJ1-2,13,.,TRBV5-4,.,CASSLVKVNGYTF,TGTGCCAGCAGCTTGGTCAAGGTTAACGGCTACACCTTC
TRBJ1-6,15,.,TRBV10-3,.,CAIRGSSSYNSPLHF,TGTGCCATCAGAGGGTCGAGCTCCTATAATTCACCCCTCCACTTT
TRBJ1-2,12,TRBD1,TRBV14,.,CASSQGQGRYTF,TGTGCCAGCAGCCAAGGACAGGGTCGCTACACCTTC
TRBJ2-7,15,.,TRBV11-1,.,CASSLSRQPTYEQYF,TGTGCCAGCAGCTTATCACGGCAGCCCACCTACGAGCAGTACTTC
TRBJ2-7,16,.,TRBV21-1,.,CASSNGHPGQSGEQYF,TGTGCCAGCAGCAACGGACACCCGGGACAGTCAGGCGAGCAGTACTTC
TRBJ2-7,12,.,TRBV7-2,.,CASSLSRYEQYF,TGTGCCAGCAGCTTATCACGCTACGAGCAGTACTTC
TRBJ2-2,14,.,TRBV9,.,CASSVAFGFRELFF,TGTGCCAGCAGCGTAGCCTTCGGGTTCCGGGAGCTGTTTTTT
TRBJ2-5,11,.,TRBV7-6,once,CASSPGETQYF,TGTGCCAGCAGCCCCGGGGAGACCCAGTACTTC
TRBJ2-7,14,TRBD1,TRBV18,.,CASSRGGQIYEQYF,TGTGCCAGCTCACGAGGGGGACAGATCTACGAGCAGTACTTC
TRBJ1-5,16,.,TRBV6-6,.,CASSYLAGMSNQPQHF,TGTGCCAGCAGTTACTTGGCAGGGATGAGCAATCAGCCCCAGCATTTT
TRBJ1-5,15,.,TRBV5-1,.,CASSLAGAGNQPQHF,TGCGCCAGCAGCTTGGCGGGGGCAGGCAATCAGCCCCAGCATTTT
TRBJ2-1,15,.,TRBV7-2,.,CASSLATRVYNEQFF,TGTGCCAGCAGCTTAGCGACTAGAGTCTACAATGAGCAGTTCTTC
TRBJ2-1,12,.,TRBV19,.,CASSGGRGEQFF,TGTGCCAGTAGTGGGGGGCGGGGCGAGCAGTTCTTC
TRBJ1-1,16,TRBD1,TRBV18,once,CASSPPGQTLNTEAFF,TGTGCCAGCTCACCACCGGGACAGACATTGAACACTGAAGCTTTCTTT
TRBJ1-1,13,.,TRBV29-1,.,CSAFWGQGTEAFF,TGCAGCGCTTTCTGGGGGCAGGGCACTGAAGCTTTCTTT
TRBJ2-3,13,.,TRBV12-3/TRBV12-4,.,CASSWGEADTQYF,TGTGCCAGCAGTTGGGGAGAAGCAGATACGCAGTATTTT
TRBJ2-2,15,.,TRBV27,.,CASSFQSVVTGELFF,TGTGCCAGCAGTTTCCAGTCAGTTGTCACCGGGGAGCTGTTTTTT
TRBJ2-5,12,.,TRBV2,once,CASARDIETQYF,TGTGCCAGTGCCCGGGACATAGAGACCCAGTACTTC
TRBJ2-1,14,TRBD2,TRBV6-6,.,CASSTHSGGNEQFF,TGTGCCAGCAGTACCCATAGCGGGGGCAATGAGCAGTTCTTC
TRBJ2-4,13,.,TRBV16,.,CASSQGGRNIQYF,TGTGCCAGCAGCCAAGGGGGGCGAAACATTCAGTACTTC
TRBJ2-1,16,TRBD2,TRBV5-4,.,CASSSGGPDSYNEQFF,TGTGCCAGCAGTTCGGGGGGTCCGGATTCCTACAATGAGCAGTTCTTC
TRBJ2-7,15,TRBD1,TRBV5-1,.,CASSNPGTGGLEQYF,TGCGCCAGCAGCAACCCGGGGACAGGGGGCCTTGAGCAGTACTTC
TRBJ2-3,15,.,TRBV9,.,CASSPWTQGADTQYF,TGTGCCAGCAGCCCCTGGACCCAAGGCGCAGATACGCAGTATTTT
TRBJ1-6,15,.,TRBV18,.,CASSPPSQADSPLHF,TGTGCCAGCTCACCACCGAGCCAGGCCGATTCACCCCTCCACTTT
TRBJ2-3,11,.,TRBV29-1,.,CSEQTSDTQYF,TGCAGCGAGCAGACTTCAGATACGCAGTATTTT
TRBJ1-2,13,.,TRBV19,.,CASRNGTPSGYTF,TGTGCCAGTAGAAACGGGACTCCTAGTGGCTACACCTTC
TRBJ1-1,14,TRBD1,TRBV7-9,.,CASSLARQGAEAFF,TGTGCCAGCAGCTTAGCCCGACAGGGGGCTGAAGCTTTCTTT
TRBJ1-1,11,.,TRBV25-1,once,CASGENTEAFF,TGTGCCAGCGGGGAGAACACTGAAGCTTTCTTT
TRBJ1-4,15,.,TRBV19,.,CASSRTPATNEKLFF,TGTGCCAGTAGTCGGACACCCGCAACTAATGAAAAACTGTTTTTT
TRBJ2-3,17,TRBD2,TRBV27,.,CASTTGIGLAGTDTQYF,TGTGCCAGCACTACGGGGATTGGACTAGCGGGCACAGATACGCAGTATTTT
TRBJ2-7,13,.,TRBV7-3,.,CASSFQGLAEQYF,TGTGCCAGCAGCTTTCAGGGGCTGGCCGAGCAGTACTTC
TRBJ2-7,14,.,TRBV9,.,CASSVASRGYEQYF,TGTGCCAGCAGCGTAGCCTCGAGGGGCTACGAGCAGTACTTC
TRBJ2-1,13,TRBD2,TRBV12-3/TRBV12-4,.,CASRSGAYNEQFF,TGTGCCAGCAGGAGCGGGGCATACAATGAGCAGTTCTTC
TRBJ2-7,12,.,TRBV28,.,CASSTPLGEQYF,TGTGCCAGCAGTACGCCGCTGGGCGAGCAGTACTTC
TRBJ1-2,13,.,TRBV5-5,.,CASSLTEAYGYTF,TGTGCCAGCAGCTTGACAGAGGCCTATGGCTACACCTTC
TRBJ1-5,12,.,TRBV7-2,.,CASSLYNQPQHF,TGTGCCAGCAGCTTATACAATCAGCCCCAGCATTTT
TRBJ2-3,13,TRBD2,TRBV28,.,CASSGLAEDTQYF,TGTGCCAGCAGTGGGCTAGCGGAGGATACGCAGTATTTT
TRBJ2-2,16,TRBD2,TRBV7-2,.,CASSTSGRAGTGELFF,TGTGCCAGCAGCACTAGCGGGAGGGCGGGCACCGGGGAGCTGTTTTTT
TRBJ2-7,15,.,TRBV9,.,CASSVGVGNSYEQYF,TGTGCCAGCAGCGTAGGGGTAGGGAACTCCTACGAGCAGTACTTC
TRBJ1-4,17,.,TRBV5-8,.,CASSLGFQGSGNEKLFF,TGTGCCAGCAGCTTGGGATTCCAGGGGAGTGGGAATGAAAAACTGTTTTTT
TRBJ1-5,15,.,TRBV6-5,.,CASRRSTDFVQPQHF,TGTGCCAGCAGAAGATCAACGGACTTCGTGCAGCCCCAGCATTTT
TRBJ1-1,12,TRBD1,TRBV11-2,once,CASSFQGAEAFF,TGTGCCAGCAGCTTCCAGGGGGCTGAAGCTTTCTTT
TRBJ2-5,14,.,TRBV5-1,.,CASSVQGNQETQYF,TGCGCCAGCAGCGTCCAGGGGAACCAAGAGACCCAGTACTTC
TRBJ2-3,14,.,TRBV9,.,CASSPIDSPDTQYF,TGTGCCAGCAGCCCCATAGACAGTCCAGATACGCAGTATTTT